The 27 T cell receptor beta chains below all came from one sample that was sequenced in a study of naive and memory T cell subsets. The beta constant-region primer was an equimolar mix of two oligonucleotides covering TRBC1 and TRBC2. In TCRdb, the UMI-ligation and nested PCR reads were re-called with MiXCR into one record per CDR3 protein. Of 100,000 or so distinct CDR3 sequences listed, 7% to 7.5% are singletons. Sequenced material: central memory CD4+ T cells from blood. The receptors were sampled from a human donor in good health.

In its sample, this clonotype was seen a few times. The chain joins TRBV5-6 to TRBJ2-5; the D is unclear. The CDR3 consists of 11 residues. Germline V gene data show CDR1 as SGHDT and CDR2 as YYEEEE. Trimming left V 5 bases short and J 5 bases short, with 7 bases between. In nucleotides, the CDR3 is TGTGCCAGCAGTTCCGTGGAGACCCAGTACTTC. Translated: CASSSVETQYF.

The genes are TRBV6-5 and TRBJ2-5; a weak D match, TRBD2 (7 bases). Trimming stripped 2 bases from V and 5 bases from J, with 15 bases between. Looked up from germline, CDR1 is MNHEY and CDR2 is SVGAGI. The CDR3 is 15 residues long. CDR3 residues: CASSYSRGASETQYF. The CDR3 DNA reads TGTGCCAGCAGTTACAGCCGGGGGGCGTCGGAGACCCAGTACTTC.

This clonotype has ten or more counts. The V gene is TRBV10-3, the J gene TRBJ2-1; no firm D call. Between the trimmed V and J ends, which lost 3 bases and 5 bases, there was a span of 8 bases. CDR1 and CDR2 (germline): ENHRY, SYGVKD. The CDR3 consists of 13 residues. The CDR3 DNA is TGTGCCATCAGTGAAAGGCAGGACAATGAGCAGTTCTTC. This translates into CAISERQDNEQFF.

This clonotype was seen only a few times. This chain uses TRBV9 with TRBJ2-3; the match to TRBD2 covers 8 bases. Germline CDR1 SGDLS, CDR2 YYNGEE. Trimming removed 3 bases from V and 4 bases from J; junction bases left unmatched: 10. The CDR3 totals 16 residues. This chain's CDR3 is CASSARTGTSSDTQYF. The DNA of the CDR3 is TGTGCCAGCAGCGCGAGAACCGGGACTAGTTCAGATACGCAGTATTTT. Using reference TRBV9 and TRBJ2-3 for the parts outside the CDR3, the full variable domain is DSGVTQTPKHLITATGQRVTLRCSPRSGDLSVYWYQQSLDQGLQFLIQYYNGEERAKGNILERFSAQQFPDLHSELNLSSLELGDSALYFCASSARTGTSSDTQYFGPGTRLTVL.

This clonotype appeared many times. This chain uses TRBV4-3 with TRBJ1-6; D remains ambiguous. Germline V gives CDR1 LGHNA, CDR2 YSLEER. CDR3 length: 15 residues. Between the trimmed V and J ends, which lost 0 bases and 13 bases, there was a span of 16 bases. The chain's CDR3 is CASSQEGRGWSPLHF. CDR3 nucleotide sequence: TGCGCCAGCAGCCAAGAGGGCCGGGGTTGGAGCCCCCTCCACTTT.

This chain uses TRBV12-3 or TRBV12-4 with TRBJ2-1; perhaps TRBD2 as D (7 bases). CDR3 length equals 14 residues. The V gene lost 2 bases and the J gene lost 8 bases, with 13 bases spanning the gap. CDR3 in DNA: TGTGCCAGCAGTTTAACGGGGGGCCGCGATGAGCAGTTCTTC. It encodes CASSLTGGRDEQFF.

This clonotype has a count of ten or more. The chain carries TRBV12-3 or TRBV12-4 and TRBJ2-7; perhaps D is TRBD1 or TRBD2 (6 bases each). The CDR3 loop spans 14 amino acids. V gave up 3 bases and J gave up 3 bases, with 12 bases separating them. This CDR3 is CASSLHREDYEQYF. The CDR3 bases are TGTGCCAGCAGTTTGCACAGGGAGGACTACGAGCAGTACTTC.

This clonotype was counted only a few times. The V gene is TRBV18, the J gene TRBJ2-5; no clear D. Per germline, CDR1 KGHSH and CDR2 LQKENI. V was clipped by 0 bases and J by 5 bases, with 4 bases between them. The CDR3 totals 12 residues. This CDR3 is CASSPPTETQYF. The CDR3 DNA follows: TGTGCCAGCTCACCACCTACGGAGACCCAGTACTTC.

The chain is built from TRBV4-3 and TRBJ1-4, with D possibly being TRBD1 (6 bases). CDR1 and CDR2 (germline): LGHNA, YSLEER. V lost 8 bases, J lost 8 bases, and 15 bases lay in between. This CDR3 comprises 13 residues. Here the CDR3 reads CASGDTRGEKLFF. CDR3 DNA sequence: TGCGCCAGCGGGGACACCCGAGGGGAAAAACTGTTTTTT.

The table lists this clonotype with a few counts. The chain recombines TRBV2 with TRBJ1-1; a weak D match, TRBD1 (5 bases). Trimming took 7 bases from V and 0 from J, leaving 18 bases between them. CDR3 size: 16 residues. CDR1 and CDR2 from the germline V gene are SNHLY and FYNNEI. The DNA of the CDR3 is TGTGCCAGCAAGGTGGGGGGAGGTGGGATGAACACTGAAGCTTTCTTT. Protein: CASKVGGGGMNTEAFF.

This clonotype was recorded at least ten times. The chain recombines TRBV6-2 or TRBV6-3 with TRBJ1-1; D gene ambiguous. From germline, CDR1 is MNHEY and CDR2 SVGEGT. V dropped 6 bases and J dropped 2 bases, with 10 bases sitting between them. This CDR3 has 13 amino acids. The CDR3 sequence is CASRPSSNTEAFF. The DNA for the CDR3 is TGTGCCAGCAGGCCTAGTTCTAACACTGAAGCTTTCTTT.

With regard to this clonotype: Being one base from a much bigger clone, this may be a read error. The rearrangement links TRBV29-1 to TRBJ1-1, with D possibly TRBD1 on 5 matching bases. The CDR3 contains 13 residues. The V gene lost 5 bases and the J gene lost 9 bases, with 19 bases spanning the gap. CDR1 SQVTM and CDR2 ANQGSEA come from the germline V gene. In nucleotides, the CDR3 is TGCAGCGTTAAATCGGGGGTAGAGAGGAAAGCTTTCTTT. This codes for CSVKSGVERKAFF. Filled out from reference TRBV29-1 and TRBJ1-1, the complete variable domain reads SAVISQKPSRDICQRGTSLTIQCQVDSQVTMMFWYRQQPGQSLTLIATANQGSEATYESGFVIDKFPISRPNLTFSTLTVSNMSPEDSSIYLCSVKSGVERKAFFGQGTRLTVV.

This clonotype appeared a few times. The gene calls are TRBV12-3 or TRBV12-4 and TRBJ1-5; D gene ambiguous. V lost 6 bases to trimming and J lost 10 bases, with 16 bases between them. The CDR3 is 13 amino acids. The DNA for the CDR3 is TGTGCCAGCAGCCATGGCCTAAGTCATCCCCAGCATTTT. Translation gives CASSHGLSHPQHF.

This clonotype was counted many times. This sequence joins TRBV15 and TRBJ1-3; 8 bases fit TRBD1. The germline V gene has CDR1 LNHNV and CDR2 YYDKDF (reference sequence). The CDR3 is 17 residues long. Trimming removed 5 bases from V and 2 bases from J; junction bases left unmatched: 11. Here the CDR3 DNA reads TGTGCCACCAGCCCTACCCGACAGGGGATGGCTGGAAACACCATATATTTT. It translates to CATSPTRQGMAGNTIYF.

This clonotype was counted a few times. This chain links TRBV5-1 with TRBJ2-1; 8 bases align to TRBD1. This CDR3 is 14 amino acids long. Germline V gives CDR1 SGHRS, CDR2 YFSETQ. V was pared by 4 bases and J by 2 bases, with 2 bases of the junction left unmatched. The DNA of the CDR3 is TGCGCCAGCAGCGCGGACAGGGCCTACAATGAGCAGTTCTTC. Translation: CASSADRAYNEQFF.

The gene calls are TRBV6-5 and TRBJ2-7; D uncertain. The length of the CDR3 is 15 residues. V was clipped by 6 bases and J by 0 bases, with 15 bases between them. The germline V gene has CDR1 MNHEY and CDR2 SVGAGI. CDR3 sequence (DNA): TGTGCCAGCAGCGCGCTTGGCGCCAACTCCTACGAGCAGTACTTC. Translated, it gives CASSALGANSYEQYF.

The table lists this clonotype with many counts. The chain combines TRBV12-3 or TRBV12-4 with TRBJ1-4; D gene uncertain. The length of the CDR3 is 15 residues. The ends were cut back, 10 bases at V and 3 bases at J, with 18 bases in the middle. This CDR3 reads CATRANSYSNEKLFF. DNA for the CDR3: TGTGCCACCCGGGCCAACAGTTATTCTAATGAAAAACTGTTTTTT.

The sample holds many counts of this clonotype. The chain has TRBV3-1 and TRBJ2-3; TRBD2 agrees at 11 bases. V shed 1 base, J shed 4 bases, and the junction held 10 bases outside the gene matches. CDR3 size: 18 residues. Germline values: CDR1 LGHDT, CDR2 YNNKEL (reference sequence). In nucleotides, the CDR3 is TGTGCCAGCAGCCAAGCTGAACTAGCGGGAGTAAGGGCAGATACGCAGTATTTT. Translated: CASSQAELAGVRADTQYF.

This clonotype was picked up a small number of times. The chain couples TRBV11-3 to TRBJ2-3; TRBD1 matches at 8 bases. CDR1 and CDR2 (germline): SGHNT, YENEEA. V trimming: 4 bases; J trimming: 14 bases; junction bases outside the gene matches: 8. The CDR3 runs to 12 residues. The CDR3 is CASSSPGQGLYF. Written as DNA, the CDR3 is TGTGCCAGCAGCTCCCCCGGACAGGGTCTGTATTTT.

This clonotype was found many times. The chain joins TRBV3-1 to TRBJ2-4, with D possibly being TRBD1 (5 bases). The germline V gene has CDR1 LGHDT and CDR2 YNNKEL (reference sequence). Between the trimmed V and J ends, which lost 1 base and 9 bases, there was a span of 16 bases. CDR3 length: 15 amino acids. The CDR3 loop is CASSQVDSSLSIQYF. CDR3 in DNA: TGTGCCAGCAGCCAAGTAGACAGTTCCTTGAGCATTCAGTACTTC.

This clonotype was counted many times. V is TRBV7-2 and J is TRBJ1-2; D not certain. Germline values: CDR1 SGHTA, CDR2 FQGNSA. This CDR3 is 15 amino acids long. V dropped 7 bases and J dropped 0 bases, with 15 bases sitting between them. Written as DNA, the CDR3 is TGTGCCAGCAACCAACTGACTGGCTCTAACTATGGCTACACCTTC. This encodes CASNQLTGSNYGYTF.

The table lists this clonotype with many counts. V is TRBV6-2 or TRBV6-3 and J is TRBJ1-1; no definite D call. V was shortened by 5 bases and J by 7 bases, with 11 bases between the two germline ends. The CDR3 spans 12 residues. The germline CDR1 and CDR2 sequences are MNHEY and SVGEGT. The CDR3 loop is CASSEGVGEAFF. The CDR3 bases are TGTGCCAGCAGTGAGGGTGTCGGTGAAGCTTTCTTT.

V is TRBV6-6 and J is TRBJ2-3; unclear D gene. Germline CDR1 and CDR2: MNHNY and SVGAGI (reference sequence). Trimming pared 1 base from V and 0 bases from J, leaving 8 bases between. CDR3 length equals 15 residues. CDR3 residues: CASSYYRTSTDTQYF. CDR3 bases: TGTGCCAGCAGTTACTACCGAACTAGCACAGATACGCAGTATTTT.

The chain links TRBV29-1 to TRBJ2-1, with D maybe TRBD1 (5 bases). The CDR3 loop spans 11 amino acids. Germline-derived CDR1 and CDR2 are SQVTM and ANQGSEA. The V gene lost 4 bases and the J gene lost 15 bases, with 16 bases spanning the gap. The CDR3 is CSVGTQGLPFF. Written as DNA, the CDR3 is TGCAGCGTTGGCACCCAGGGATTGCCGTTCTTC.

This clonotype was seen ten or more times. The V gene is TRBV14, the J gene TRBJ1-4; a possible D gene is TRBD1 (5 bases). Between the trimmed V and J ends, which lost 0 bases and 8 bases, there was a span of 13 bases. Per the germline V gene, CDR1 is SGHDN and CDR2 is FVKESK. This CDR3 region has 15 residues. DNA for the CDR3: TGTGCCAGCAGCCAAGACCTACAGGTTCGAGAAAAACTGTTTTTT. Its translation: CASSQDLQVREKLFF.

This clonotype was observed at least ten times. The CDR3 nucleotides read TGTGCCAGCAGCCCCAGGGGGCGAGGGAACACTGAAGCTTTCTTT. Its protein is CASSPRGRGNTEAFF. The V call is TRBV11-2, the J call TRBJ1-1; 8 bases align to TRBD1. Looked up from germline, CDR1 is SGHAT and CDR2 is FQNNGV. The CDR3 runs 15 residues. V was pared by 5 bases and J by 1 base, with 6 bases of the junction left unmatched.

This clonotype was seen a few times. V and J are TRBV7-9 and TRBJ2-1, with 9 bases lining up with TRBD2. Germline trimming cut 3 bases from V and 9 bases from J; bases unmatched to any gene: 6. The CDR3 loop spans 14 amino acids. Germline lookup yields CDR1 SEHNR and CDR2 FQNEAQ (reference sequence). CDR3 nucleotides: TGTGCCAGCAGCTTGGTAGCGGGAGTCCCTGAGCAGTTCTTC. Encoded protein: CASSLVAGVPEQFF.